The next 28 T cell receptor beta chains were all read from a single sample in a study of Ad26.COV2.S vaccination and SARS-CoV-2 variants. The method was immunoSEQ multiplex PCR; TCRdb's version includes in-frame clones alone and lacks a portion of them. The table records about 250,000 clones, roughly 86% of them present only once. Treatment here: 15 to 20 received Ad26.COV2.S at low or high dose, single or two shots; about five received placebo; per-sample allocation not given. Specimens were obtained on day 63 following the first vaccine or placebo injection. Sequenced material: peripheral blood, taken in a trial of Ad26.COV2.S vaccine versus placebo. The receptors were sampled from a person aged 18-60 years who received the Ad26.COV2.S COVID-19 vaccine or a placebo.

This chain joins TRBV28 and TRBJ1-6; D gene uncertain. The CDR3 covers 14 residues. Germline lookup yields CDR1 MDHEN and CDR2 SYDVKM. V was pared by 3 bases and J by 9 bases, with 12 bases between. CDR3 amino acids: CASSLSWGISPLHF. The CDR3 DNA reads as TGTGCCAGCAGTTTGTCCTGGGGTATTTCACCCCTCCACTTT. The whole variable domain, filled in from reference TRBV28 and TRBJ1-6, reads DVKVTQSSRYLVKRTGEKVFLECVQDMDHENMFWYRQDPGLGLRLIYFSYDVKMKEKGDIPEGYSVSREKKERFSLILESASTNQTSMYLCASSLSWGISPLHFGNGTRLTVT.

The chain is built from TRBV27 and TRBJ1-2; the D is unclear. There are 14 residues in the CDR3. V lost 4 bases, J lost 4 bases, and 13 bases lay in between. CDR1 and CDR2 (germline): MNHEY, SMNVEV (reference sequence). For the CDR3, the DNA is TGTGCCAGCAGTTCAGACCTGAGCCTCTATGGCTACACCTTC. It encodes CASSSDLSLYGYTF.

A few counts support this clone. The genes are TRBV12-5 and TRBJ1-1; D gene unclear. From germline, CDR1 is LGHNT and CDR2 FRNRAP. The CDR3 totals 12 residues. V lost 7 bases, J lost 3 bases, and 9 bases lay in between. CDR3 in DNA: TGTGCTAGTGTTTTAGTAGACACTGAAGCTTTCTTT. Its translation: CASVLVDTEAFF.

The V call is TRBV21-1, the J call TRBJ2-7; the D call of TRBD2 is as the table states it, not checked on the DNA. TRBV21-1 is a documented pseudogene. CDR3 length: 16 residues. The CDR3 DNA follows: TGTGCCAGCCCCTCCGGGACTAGCGGAAACGACTACGAGCAGTACTTC. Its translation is CASPSGTSGNDYEQYF.

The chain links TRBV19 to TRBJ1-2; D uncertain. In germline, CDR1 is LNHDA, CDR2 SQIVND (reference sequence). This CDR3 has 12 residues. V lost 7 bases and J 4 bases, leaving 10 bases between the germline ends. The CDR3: CASTKGLYGYTF. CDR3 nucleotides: TGTGCCAGTACTAAAGGGCTCTATGGCTACACCTTC.

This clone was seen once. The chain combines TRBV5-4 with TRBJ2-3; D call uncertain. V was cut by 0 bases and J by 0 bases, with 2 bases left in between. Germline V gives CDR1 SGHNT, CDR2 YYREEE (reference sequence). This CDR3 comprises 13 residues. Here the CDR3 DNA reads TGTGCCAGCAGCTTGGGGAGCACAGATACGCAGTATTTT. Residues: CASSLGSTDTQYF.

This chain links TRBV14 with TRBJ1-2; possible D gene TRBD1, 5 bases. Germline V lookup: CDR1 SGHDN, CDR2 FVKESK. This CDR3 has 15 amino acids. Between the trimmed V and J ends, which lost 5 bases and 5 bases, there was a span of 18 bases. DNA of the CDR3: TGTGCCAGCAGCAATCGTTCGGCCGGGGGATATGGCTACACCTTC. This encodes CASSNRSAGGYGYTF.

The CDR3 loop reads CAWLRQQNTGELFF. The DNA for the CDR3 is TGTGCCTGGTTGCGACAGCAGAACACCGGGGAGCTGTTTTTT. The gene calls are TRBV30 and TRBJ2-2; D is possibly TRBD1 (5 bases). This CDR3 region has 14 residues. Germline CDR1 is GTSNPN and CDR2 is SVGIG (reference sequence). Trimming pared 5 bases from V and 1 base from J, leaving 11 bases between.

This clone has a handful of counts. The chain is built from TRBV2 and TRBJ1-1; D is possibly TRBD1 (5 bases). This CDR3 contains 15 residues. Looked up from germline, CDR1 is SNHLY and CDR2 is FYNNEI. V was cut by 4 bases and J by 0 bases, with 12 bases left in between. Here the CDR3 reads CASSVEGRVNTEAFF. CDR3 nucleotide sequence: TGTGCCAGCAGTGTCGAGGGCAGGGTGAACACTGAAGCTTTCTTT.

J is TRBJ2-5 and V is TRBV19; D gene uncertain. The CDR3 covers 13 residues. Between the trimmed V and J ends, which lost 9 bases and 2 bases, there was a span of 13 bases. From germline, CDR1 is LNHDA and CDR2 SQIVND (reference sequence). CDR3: CASNRRIQETQYF. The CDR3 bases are TGTGCCAGCAATCGACGGATTCAAGAGACCCAGTACTTC.

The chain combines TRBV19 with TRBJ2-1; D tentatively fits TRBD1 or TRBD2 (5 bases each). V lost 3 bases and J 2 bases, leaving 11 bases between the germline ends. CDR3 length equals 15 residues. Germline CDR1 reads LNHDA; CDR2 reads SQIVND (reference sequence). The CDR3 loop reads CASSISGDPYNEQFF. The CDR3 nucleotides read TGTGCCAGTAGTATTTCCGGGGACCCCTACAATGAGCAGTTCTTC.

Here the CDR3 DNA reads TGTGCCAGCAGCTTAAAGGACAGGGGGTTTTACACCGGGGAGCTGTTTTTT. This encodes CASSLKDRGFYTGELFF. The chain is built from TRBV5-5 and TRBJ2-2, with 10 bases that match TRBD1. Trimming removed 2 bases from V and 3 bases from J; junction bases left unmatched: 7. The CDR3 is 17 residues long. From germline, CDR1 is SGHKS and CDR2 YYEKEE (reference sequence).

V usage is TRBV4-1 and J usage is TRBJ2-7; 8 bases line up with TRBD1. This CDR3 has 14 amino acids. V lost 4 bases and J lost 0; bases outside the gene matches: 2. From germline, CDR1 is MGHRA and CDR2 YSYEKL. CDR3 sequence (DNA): TGCGCCAGCAGCCTGACAGGGGCCTCCTACGAGCAGTACTTC. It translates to CASSLTGASYEQYF.

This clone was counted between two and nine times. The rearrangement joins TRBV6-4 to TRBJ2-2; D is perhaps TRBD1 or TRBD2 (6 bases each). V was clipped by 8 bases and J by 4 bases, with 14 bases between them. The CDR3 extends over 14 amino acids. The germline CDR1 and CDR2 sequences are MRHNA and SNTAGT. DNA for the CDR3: TGTGCCAGCCGACAGGAGGGGAGCACCGGGGAGCTGTTTTTT. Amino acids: CASRQEGSTGELFF.

The CDR3: CASSSTGLGYGYTF. CDR3 coding DNA: TGTGCCAGCAGTTCCACAGGGCTGGGCTATGGCTACACCTTC. J is TRBJ1-2 and V is TRBV28; tentative D call: TRBD1 (6 bases). Trimming took 4 bases from V and 4 from J, leaving 13 bases between them. The CDR3 spans 14 residues. Germline assignment: CDR1 MDHEN and CDR2 SYDVKM.

Here the CDR3 reads CASSSKTSSAFEQYF. CDR3 sequence (DNA): TGTGCCAGCAGTTCCAAGACTAGTTCTGCCTTCGAGCAGTACTTC. The genes are TRBV6-5 and TRBJ2-7; possible D gene TRBD2, 6 bases. Trimming left V 4 bases short and J 6 bases short, with 19 bases between. CDR1 MNHEY and CDR2 SVGAGI come from the germline V gene. This CDR3 contains 15 residues.

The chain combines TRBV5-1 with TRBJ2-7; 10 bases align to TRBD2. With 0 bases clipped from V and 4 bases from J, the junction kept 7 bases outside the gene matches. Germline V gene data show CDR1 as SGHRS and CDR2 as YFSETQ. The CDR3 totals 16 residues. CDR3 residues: CASSLVPSGRLYEQYF. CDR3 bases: TGCGCCAGCAGCTTGGTCCCTAGCGGGAGACTTTACGAGCAGTACTTC. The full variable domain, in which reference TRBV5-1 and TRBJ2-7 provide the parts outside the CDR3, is KAGVTQTPRYLIKTRGQQVTLSCSPISGHRSVSWYQQTPGQGLQFLFEYFSETQRNKGNFPGRFSGRQFSNSRSEMNVSTLELGDSALYLCASSLVPSGRLYEQYFGPGTRLTVT.

CDR3 region: CASRVGGTGTQYF. The CDR3 DNA reads as TGTGCCAGCAGGGTCGGAGGGACGGGGACCCAGTACTTC. The V and J genes are TRBV6-5 and TRBJ2-5; weak D call: TRBD2 (6 bases). Germline CDR1 and CDR2: MNHEY and SVGAGI. The CDR3 sequence is 13 residues long. The V and J ends lost 6 bases and 7 bases respectively, with 15 bases between them.

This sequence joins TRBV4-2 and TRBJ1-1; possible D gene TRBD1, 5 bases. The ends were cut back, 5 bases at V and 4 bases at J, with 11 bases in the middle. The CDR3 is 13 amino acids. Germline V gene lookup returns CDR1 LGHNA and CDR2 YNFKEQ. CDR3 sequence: CASSTPGSTEAFF. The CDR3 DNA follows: TGTGCCAGCAGCACTCCAGGGAGCACTGAAGCTTTCTTT.

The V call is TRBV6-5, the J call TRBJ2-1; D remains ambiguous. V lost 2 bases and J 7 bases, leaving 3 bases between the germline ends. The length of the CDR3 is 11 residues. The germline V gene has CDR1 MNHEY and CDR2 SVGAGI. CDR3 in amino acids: CASSYHNEQFF. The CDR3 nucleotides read TGTGCCAGCAGTTACCATAATGAGCAGTTCTTC.

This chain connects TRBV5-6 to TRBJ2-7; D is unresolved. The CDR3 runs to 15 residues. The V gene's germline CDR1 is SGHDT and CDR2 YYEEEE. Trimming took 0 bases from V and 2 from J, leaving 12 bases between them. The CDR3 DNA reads TGTGCCAGCAGCTTGGCCCTCCAGGTGACCTACGAGCAGTACTTC. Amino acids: CASSLALQVTYEQYF.

Here the CDR3 reads CASNKGTSGRSSYEQYF. CDR3 coding DNA: TGTGCCAGCAATAAAGGGACTAGCGGGAGGTCTTCCTACGAGCAGTACTTC. The V gene is TRBV2, the J gene TRBJ2-7, with TRBD2 matching over 15 bases. CDR1 and CDR2 from the germline V gene are SNHLY and FYNNEI. This CDR3 contains 17 residues. The J segment lost 1 base and the V segment lost 7 bases, leaving 8 bases of the junction unmatched.

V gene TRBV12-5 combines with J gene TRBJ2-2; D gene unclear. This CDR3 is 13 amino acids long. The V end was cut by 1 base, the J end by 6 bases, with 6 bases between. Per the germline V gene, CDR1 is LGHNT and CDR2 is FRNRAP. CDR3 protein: CASGLGTAGELFF. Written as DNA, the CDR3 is TGTGCTAGTGGTTTGGGGACCGCCGGGGAGCTGTTTTTT.

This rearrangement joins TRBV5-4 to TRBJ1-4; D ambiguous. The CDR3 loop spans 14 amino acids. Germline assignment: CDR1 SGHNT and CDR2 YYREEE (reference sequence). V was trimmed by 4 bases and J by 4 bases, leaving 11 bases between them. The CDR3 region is CASSAGRRNEKLFF. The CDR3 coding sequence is TGTGCCAGCAGCGCTGGACGGCGTAATGAAAAACTGTTTTTT. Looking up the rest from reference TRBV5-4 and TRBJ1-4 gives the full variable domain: ETGVTQSPTHLIKTRGQQVTLRCSSQSGHNTVSWYQQALGQGPQFIFQYYREEENGRGNFPPRFSGLQFPNYSSELNVNALELDDSALYLCASSAGRRNEKLFFGSGTQLSVL.

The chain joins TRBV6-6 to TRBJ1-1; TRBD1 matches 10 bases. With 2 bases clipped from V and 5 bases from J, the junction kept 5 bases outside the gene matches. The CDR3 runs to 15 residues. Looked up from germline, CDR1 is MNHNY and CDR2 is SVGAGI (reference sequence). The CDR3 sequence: CASSYVPGQGTEAFF. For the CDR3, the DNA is TGTGCCAGCAGTTACGTCCCGGGACAGGGGACTGAAGCTTTCTTT.

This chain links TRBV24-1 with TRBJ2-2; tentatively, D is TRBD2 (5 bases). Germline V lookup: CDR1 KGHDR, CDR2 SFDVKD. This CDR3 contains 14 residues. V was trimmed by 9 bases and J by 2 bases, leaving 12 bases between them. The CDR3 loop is CATAPGKNTGELFF. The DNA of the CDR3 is TGTGCCACCGCCCCCGGGAAAAACACCGGGGAGCTGTTTTTT.

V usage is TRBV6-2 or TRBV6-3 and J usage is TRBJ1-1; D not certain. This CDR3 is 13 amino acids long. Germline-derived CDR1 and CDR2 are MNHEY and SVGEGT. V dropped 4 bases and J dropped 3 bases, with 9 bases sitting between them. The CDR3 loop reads CASSFQRYTEAFF. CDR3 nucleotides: TGTGCCAGCAGTTTCCAGAGGTACACTGAAGCTTTCTTT.

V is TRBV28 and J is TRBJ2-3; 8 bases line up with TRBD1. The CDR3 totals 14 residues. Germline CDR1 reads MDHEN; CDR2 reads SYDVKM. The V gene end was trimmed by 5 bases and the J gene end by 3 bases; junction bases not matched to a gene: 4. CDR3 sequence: CASSPDRGTDTQYF. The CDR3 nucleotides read TGTGCCAGCAGTCCCGACAGGGGAACAGATACGCAGTATTTT.